The present T cell receptor (beta chain) was sequenced within a study of tumor-infiltrating lymphocytes in primary liver carcinoma. A word on this clonotype: Its ends do not fully match the called genes, so a read error is possible.

Unsorted bulk tissue of about 20-30 mg yielded co-extracted RNA and DNA. The CDR3 has 18 amino acids. Germline-derived CDR1 and CDR2 are SNHLY and FYNNEI. The input was 450 to 500 ng total RNA; TCR beta cDNA was made from it with a constant-region primer. Slightly modified ARM-PCR, run as three nested multiplex PCR rounds, produced the TCR beta libraries. Forward primers for TRBV1-TRBV30 and a C-beta reverse primer served the first two PCR rounds, at 10 cycles each. In TCRdb, the multiplex PCR reads were re-called with MiXCR into one record per CDR3 protein. This table holds fewer than 75,000 distinct CDR3 sequences, roughly two thirds found once.

The sample taken for sequencing was liver tumor tissue from sampling region 4. Subset meaning: tumor region T4, right-lateral pole. The rearrangement links TRBV2 to TRBJ2-6; TRBD1 matches at 9 bases. This TCR was sampled from a man aged 40-49 years with primary liver carcinoma and hepatitis B virus infection. Here the CDR3 DNA reads TGTTCCAGCAGTTTACAGGGGGCTTCGACCCCTGGGGCCAACGTCCTGACTTTC. This codes for CSSSLQGASTPGANVLTF.